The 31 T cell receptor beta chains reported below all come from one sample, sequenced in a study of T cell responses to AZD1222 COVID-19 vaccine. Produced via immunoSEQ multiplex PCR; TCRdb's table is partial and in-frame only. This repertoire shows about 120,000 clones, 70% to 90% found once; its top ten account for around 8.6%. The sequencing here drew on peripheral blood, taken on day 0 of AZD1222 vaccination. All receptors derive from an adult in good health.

The CDR3 coding sequence is TGTGCCAGCAGCCCCGGCGACACAGAGGGCGAAAAACTGTTTTTT. It specifies CASSPGDTEGEKLFF. This rearrangement joins TRBV7-9 to TRBJ1-4; D is unresolved. Trimming removed 5 bases from V and 8 bases from J, with 18 bases in between. The CDR3 is 15 amino acids. The V gene's germline CDR1 is SEHNR and CDR2 FQNEAQ (reference sequence).

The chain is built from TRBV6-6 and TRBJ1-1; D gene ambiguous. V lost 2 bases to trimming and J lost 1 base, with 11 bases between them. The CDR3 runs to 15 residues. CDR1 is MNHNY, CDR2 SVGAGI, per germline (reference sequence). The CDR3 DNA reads TGTGCCAGCAGTTACACAGACACGGCGAACACTGAAGCTTTCTTT. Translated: CASSYTDTANTEAFF.

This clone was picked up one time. The CDR3 nucleotides are TGTGCCAGCAGTGAATTGACATTTGGCTACACCTTC. Its protein is CASSELTFGYTF. This chain joins TRBV6-1 and TRBJ1-2; D not resolved. Trimming stripped 2 bases from V and 7 bases from J, with 8 bases between. Germline CDR1 is MNHNS and CDR2 is SASEGT. The CDR3 sequence is 12 residues long.

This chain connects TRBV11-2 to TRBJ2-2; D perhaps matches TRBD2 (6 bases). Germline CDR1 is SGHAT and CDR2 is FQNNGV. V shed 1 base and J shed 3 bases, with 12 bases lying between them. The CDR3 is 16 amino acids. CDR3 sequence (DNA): TGTGCCAGCAGCTTAGTGGGTAGCGGATACACCGGGGAGCTGTTTTTT. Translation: CASSLVGSGYTGELFF.

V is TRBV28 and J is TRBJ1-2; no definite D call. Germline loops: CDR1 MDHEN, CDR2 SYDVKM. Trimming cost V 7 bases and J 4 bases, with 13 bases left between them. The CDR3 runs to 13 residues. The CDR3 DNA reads TGTGCCAGCATGGACGTCCGAAGCTATGGCTACACCTTC. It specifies CASMDVRSYGYTF.

In nucleotides, the CDR3 is TGCGCCAGCAGCTTCGGGACAGGGGATGAAAAACTGTTTTTT. Amino acid sequence: CASSFGTGDEKLFF. The chain carries TRBV5-1 and TRBJ1-4, with 10 bases that match TRBD1. Germline assignment: CDR1 SGHRS and CDR2 YFSETQ. This CDR3 contains 14 residues. The trim removed 2 bases at V and 6 bases at J, leaving 1 base unmatched.

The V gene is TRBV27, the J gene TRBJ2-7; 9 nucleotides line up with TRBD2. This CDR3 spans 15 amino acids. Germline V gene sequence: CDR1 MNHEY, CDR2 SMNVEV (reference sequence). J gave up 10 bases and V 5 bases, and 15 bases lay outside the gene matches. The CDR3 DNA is TGTGCCAGCAGTCCGCTGGCGGGAGGGCCGAGGAACCAGTACTTC. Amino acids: CASSPLAGGPRNQYF.

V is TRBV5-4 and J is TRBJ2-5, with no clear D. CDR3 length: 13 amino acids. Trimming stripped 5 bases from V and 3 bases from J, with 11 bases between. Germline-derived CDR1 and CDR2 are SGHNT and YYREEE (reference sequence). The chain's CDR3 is CASRLDRKETQYF. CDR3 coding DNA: TGTGCCAGCAGACTTGACCGAAAAGAGACCCAGTACTTC. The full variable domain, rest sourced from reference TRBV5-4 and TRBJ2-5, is ETGVTQSPTHLIKTRGQQVTLRCSSQSGHNTVSWYQQALGQGPQFIFQYYREEENGRGNFPPRFSGLQFPNYSSELNVNALELDDSALYLCASRLDRKETQYFGPGTRLLVL.

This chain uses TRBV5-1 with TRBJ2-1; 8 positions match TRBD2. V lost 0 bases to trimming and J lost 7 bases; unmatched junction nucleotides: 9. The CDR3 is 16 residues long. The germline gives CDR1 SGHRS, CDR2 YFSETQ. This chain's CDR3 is CASSLAVASGRNEQFF. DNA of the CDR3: TGCGCCAGCAGCTTGGCCGTGGCTAGCGGGCGAAATGAGCAGTTCTTC.

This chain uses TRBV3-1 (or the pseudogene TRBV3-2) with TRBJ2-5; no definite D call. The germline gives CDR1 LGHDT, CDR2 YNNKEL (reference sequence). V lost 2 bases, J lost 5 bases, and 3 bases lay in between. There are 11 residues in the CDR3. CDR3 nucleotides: TGTGCCAGCAGCCAAATGGAGACCCAGTACTTC. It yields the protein CASSQMETQYF.

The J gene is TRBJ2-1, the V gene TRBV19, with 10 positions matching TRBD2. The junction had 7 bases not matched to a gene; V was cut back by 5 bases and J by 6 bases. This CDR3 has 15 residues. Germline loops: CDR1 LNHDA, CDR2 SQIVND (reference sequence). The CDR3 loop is CASSFSGRKGNEQFF. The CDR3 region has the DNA TGTGCCAGTAGTTTTAGCGGGAGGAAGGGCAATGAGCAGTTCTTC.

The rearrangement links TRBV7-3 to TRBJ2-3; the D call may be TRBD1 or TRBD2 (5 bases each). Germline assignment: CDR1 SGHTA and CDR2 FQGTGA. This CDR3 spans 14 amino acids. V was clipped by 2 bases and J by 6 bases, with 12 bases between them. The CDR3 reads CASSLGGHSDTQYF. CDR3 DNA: TGTGCCAGCAGCTTAGGGGGTCACAGCGATACGCAGTATTTT.

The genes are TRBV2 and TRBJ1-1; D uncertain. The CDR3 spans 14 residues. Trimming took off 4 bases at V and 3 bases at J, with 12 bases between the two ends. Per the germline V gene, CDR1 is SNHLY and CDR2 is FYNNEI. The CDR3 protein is CASSGRSGYTEAFF. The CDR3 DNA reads TGTGCCAGCAGTGGTCGGTCTGGTTACACTGAAGCTTTCTTT.

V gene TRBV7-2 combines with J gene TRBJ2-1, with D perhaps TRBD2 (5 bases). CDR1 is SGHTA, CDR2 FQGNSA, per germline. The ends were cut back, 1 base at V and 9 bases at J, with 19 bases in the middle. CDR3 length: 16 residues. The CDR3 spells CASSLVWRVNGGEQFF. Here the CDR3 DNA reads TGTGCCAGCAGCTTAGTGTGGCGGGTGAATGGTGGTGAGCAGTTCTTC. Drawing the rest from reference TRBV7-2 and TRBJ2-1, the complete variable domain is GAGVSQSPSNKVTEKGKDVELRCDPISGHTALYWYRQSLGQGLEFLIYFQGNSAPDKSGLPSDRFSAERTGGSVSTLTIQRTQQEDSAVYLCASSLVWRVNGGEQFFGPGTRLTVL.

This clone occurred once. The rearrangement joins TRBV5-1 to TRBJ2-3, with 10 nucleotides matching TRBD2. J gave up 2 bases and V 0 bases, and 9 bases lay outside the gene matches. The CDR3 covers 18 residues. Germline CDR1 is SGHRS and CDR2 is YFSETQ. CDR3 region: CASSLGPSSGSFTDTQYF. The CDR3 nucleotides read TGCGCCAGCAGCTTGGGTCCTTCTAGCGGGAGCTTCACAGATACGCAGTATTTT. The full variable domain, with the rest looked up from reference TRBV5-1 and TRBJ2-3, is KAGVTQTPRYLIKTRGQQVTLSCSPISGHRSVSWYQQTPGQGLQFLFEYFSETQRNKGNFPGRFSGRQFSNSRSEMNVSTLELGDSALYLCASSLGPSSGSFTDTQYFGPGTRLTVL.

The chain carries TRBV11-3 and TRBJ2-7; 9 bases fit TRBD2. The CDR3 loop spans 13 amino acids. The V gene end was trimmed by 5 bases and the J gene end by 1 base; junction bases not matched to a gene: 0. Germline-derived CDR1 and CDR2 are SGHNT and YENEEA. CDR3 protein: CASSTSGSYEQYF. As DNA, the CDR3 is TGTGCCAGCAGCACTAGCGGGTCCTACGAGCAGTACTTC.

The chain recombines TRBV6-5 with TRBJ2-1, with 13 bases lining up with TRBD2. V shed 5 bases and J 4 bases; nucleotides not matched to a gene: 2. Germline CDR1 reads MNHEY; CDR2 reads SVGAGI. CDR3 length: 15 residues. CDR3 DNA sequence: TGTGCCAGCAGTAAACTAGCGGGAGGGTACAATGAGCAGTTCTTC. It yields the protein CASSKLAGGYNEQFF.

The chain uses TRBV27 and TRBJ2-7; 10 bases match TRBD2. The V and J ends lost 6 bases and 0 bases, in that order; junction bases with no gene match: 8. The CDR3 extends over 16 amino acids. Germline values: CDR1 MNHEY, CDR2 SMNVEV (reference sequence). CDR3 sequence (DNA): TGTGCCAGCAGAAAGGGCACTAGCGGGATCTCCTACGAGCAGTACTTC. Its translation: CASRKGTSGISYEQYF.

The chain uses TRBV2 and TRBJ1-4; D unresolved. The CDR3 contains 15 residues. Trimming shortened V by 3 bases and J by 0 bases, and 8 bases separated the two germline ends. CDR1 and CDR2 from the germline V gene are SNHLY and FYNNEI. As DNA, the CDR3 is TGTGCCAGCAGTGACAATGGGGCAACTAATGAAAAACTGTTTTTT. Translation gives CASSDNGATNEKLFF.

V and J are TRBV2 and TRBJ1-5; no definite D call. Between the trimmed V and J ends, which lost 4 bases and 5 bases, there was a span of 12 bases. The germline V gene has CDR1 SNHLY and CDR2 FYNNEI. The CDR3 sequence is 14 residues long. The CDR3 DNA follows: TGTGCCAGCAGTGTTGAAGGGTCCGATCAGCCCCAGCATTTT. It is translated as CASSVEGSDQPQHF.

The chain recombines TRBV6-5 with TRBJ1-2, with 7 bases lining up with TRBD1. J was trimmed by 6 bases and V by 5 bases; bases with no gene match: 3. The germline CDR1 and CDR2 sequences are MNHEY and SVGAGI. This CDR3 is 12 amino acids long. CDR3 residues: CASSLTGDGYTF. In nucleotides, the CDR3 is TGTGCCAGCAGTCTAACAGGGGATGGCTACACCTTC.

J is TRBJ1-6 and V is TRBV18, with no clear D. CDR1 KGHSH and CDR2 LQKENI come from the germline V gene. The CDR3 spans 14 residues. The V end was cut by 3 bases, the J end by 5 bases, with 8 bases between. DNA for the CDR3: TGTGCCAGCTCACCTCGGATAAATAATTCACCCCTCCACTTT. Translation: CASSPRINNSPLHF.

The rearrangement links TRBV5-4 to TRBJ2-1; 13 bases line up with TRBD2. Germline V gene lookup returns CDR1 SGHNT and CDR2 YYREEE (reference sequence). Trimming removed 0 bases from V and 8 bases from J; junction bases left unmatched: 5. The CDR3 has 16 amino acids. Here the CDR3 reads CASSLARLAGGDEQFF. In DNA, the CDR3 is TGTGCCAGCAGCTTGGCGCGACTAGCGGGGGGCGATGAGCAGTTCTTC.

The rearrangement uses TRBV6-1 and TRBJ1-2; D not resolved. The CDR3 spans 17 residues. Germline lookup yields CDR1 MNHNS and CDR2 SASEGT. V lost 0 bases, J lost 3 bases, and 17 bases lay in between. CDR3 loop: CASSEAAILRWDYGYTF. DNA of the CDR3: TGTGCCAGCAGTGAAGCCGCTATATTGAGGTGGGACTATGGCTACACCTTC.

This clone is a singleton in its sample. The CDR3 is CAWSHDPGGKEAFF. The CDR3 coding sequence is TGTGCCTGGAGTCATGATCCGGGGGGAAAGGAAGCTTTCTTT. The chain employs TRBV30 and TRBJ1-1; the D gene is possibly TRBD1 (5 bases). CDR3 length equals 14 residues. Trimming shortened V by 2 bases and J by 8 bases, and 18 bases separated the two germline ends. The germline V gene has CDR1 GTSNPN and CDR2 SVGIG (reference sequence).

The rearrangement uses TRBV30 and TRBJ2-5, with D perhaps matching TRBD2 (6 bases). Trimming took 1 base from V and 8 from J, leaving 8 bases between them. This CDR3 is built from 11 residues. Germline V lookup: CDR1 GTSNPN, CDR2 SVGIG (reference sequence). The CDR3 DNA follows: TGTGCCTGGAGTGCGCGGGGCACCCAGTACTTC. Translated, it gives CAWSARGTQYF.

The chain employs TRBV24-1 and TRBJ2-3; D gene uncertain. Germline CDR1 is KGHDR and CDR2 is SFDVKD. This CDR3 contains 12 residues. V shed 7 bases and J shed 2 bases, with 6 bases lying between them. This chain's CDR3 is CATRSDTDTQYF. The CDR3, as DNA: TGTGCCACCAGAAGCGACACAGATACGCAGTATTTT.

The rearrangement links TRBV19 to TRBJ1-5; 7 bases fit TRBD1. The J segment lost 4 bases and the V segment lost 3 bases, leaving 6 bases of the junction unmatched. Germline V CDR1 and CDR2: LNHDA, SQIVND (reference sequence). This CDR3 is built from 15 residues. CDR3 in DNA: TGTGCCAGTAGTATCGAGGGACAGAGGAATCAGCCCCAGCATTTT. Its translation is CASSIEGQRNQPQHF.

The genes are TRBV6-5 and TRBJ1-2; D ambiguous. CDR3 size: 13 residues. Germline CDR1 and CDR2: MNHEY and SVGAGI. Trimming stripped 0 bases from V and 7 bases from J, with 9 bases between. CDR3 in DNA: TGTGCCAGCAGTTACTCGATAAACGGTGGCTACACCTTC. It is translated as CASSYSINGGYTF.

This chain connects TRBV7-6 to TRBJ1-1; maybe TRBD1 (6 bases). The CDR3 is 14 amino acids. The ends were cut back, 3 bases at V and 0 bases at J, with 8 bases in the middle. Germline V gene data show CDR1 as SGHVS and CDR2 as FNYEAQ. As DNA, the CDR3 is TGTGCCAGCAGCTTGGGGGGCCTGAACACTGAAGCTTTCTTT. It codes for CASSLGGLNTEAFF. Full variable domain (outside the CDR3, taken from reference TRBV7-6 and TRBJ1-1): GAGVSQSPRYKVTKRGQDVALRCDPISGHVSLYWYRQALGQGPEFLTYFNYEAQQDKSGLPNDRFSAERPEGSISTLTIQRTEQRDSAMYRCASSLGGLNTEAFFGQGTRLTVV.

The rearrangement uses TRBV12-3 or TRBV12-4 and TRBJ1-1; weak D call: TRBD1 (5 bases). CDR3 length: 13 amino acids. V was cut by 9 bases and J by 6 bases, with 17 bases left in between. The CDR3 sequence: CASGRSGFPEAFF. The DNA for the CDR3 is TGTGCCAGTGGTCGATCAGGGTTCCCTGAAGCTTTCTTT.